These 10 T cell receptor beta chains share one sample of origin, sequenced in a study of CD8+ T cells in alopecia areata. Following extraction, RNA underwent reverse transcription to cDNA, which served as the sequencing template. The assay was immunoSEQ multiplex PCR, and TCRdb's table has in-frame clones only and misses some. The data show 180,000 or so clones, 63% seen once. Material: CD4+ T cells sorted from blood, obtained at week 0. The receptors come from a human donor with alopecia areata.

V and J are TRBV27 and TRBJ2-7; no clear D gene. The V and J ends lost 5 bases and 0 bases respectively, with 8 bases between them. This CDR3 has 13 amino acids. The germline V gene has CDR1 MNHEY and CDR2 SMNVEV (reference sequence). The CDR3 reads CASSNFLSYEQYF. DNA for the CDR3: TGTGCCAGCAGTAACTTCCTCTCCTACGAGCAGTACTTC.

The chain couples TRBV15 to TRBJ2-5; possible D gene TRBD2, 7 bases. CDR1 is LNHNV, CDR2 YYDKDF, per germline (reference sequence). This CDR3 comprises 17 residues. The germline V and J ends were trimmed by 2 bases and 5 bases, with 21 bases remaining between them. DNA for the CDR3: TGTGCCACCAGCAGATCCCTTAAAGGGGGGGGTTCCGAGACCCAGTACTTC. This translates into CATSRSLKGGGSETQYF.

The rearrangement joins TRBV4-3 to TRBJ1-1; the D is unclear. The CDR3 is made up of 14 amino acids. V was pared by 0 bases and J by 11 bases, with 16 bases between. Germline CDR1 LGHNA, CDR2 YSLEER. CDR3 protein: CASSQEGWTGGAFF. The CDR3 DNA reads TGCGCCAGCAGCCAAGAAGGGTGGACGGGCGGGGCTTTCTTT.

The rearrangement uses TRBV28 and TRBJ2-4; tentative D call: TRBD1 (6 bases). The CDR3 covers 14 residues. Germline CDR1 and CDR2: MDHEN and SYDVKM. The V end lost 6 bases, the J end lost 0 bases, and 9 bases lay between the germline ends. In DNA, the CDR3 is TGTGCCAGCAGGTTACAGGGAGCCAAAAACATTCAGTACTTC. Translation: CASRLQGAKNIQYF.

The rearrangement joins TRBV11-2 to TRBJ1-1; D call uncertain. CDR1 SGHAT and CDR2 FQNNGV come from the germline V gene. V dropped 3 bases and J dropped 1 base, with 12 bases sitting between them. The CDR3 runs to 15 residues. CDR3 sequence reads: CASSFRRRGNTEAFF. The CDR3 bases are TGTGCCAGCAGCTTTCGTCGGCGGGGGAACACTGAAGCTTTCTTT.

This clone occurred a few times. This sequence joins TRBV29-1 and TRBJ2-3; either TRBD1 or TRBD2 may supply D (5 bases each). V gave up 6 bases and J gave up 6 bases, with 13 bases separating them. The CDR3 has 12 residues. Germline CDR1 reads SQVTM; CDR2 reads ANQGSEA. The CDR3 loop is CSVGTRRDTQYF. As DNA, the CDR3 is TGCAGCGTCGGGACCCGCAGGGATACGCAGTATTTT.

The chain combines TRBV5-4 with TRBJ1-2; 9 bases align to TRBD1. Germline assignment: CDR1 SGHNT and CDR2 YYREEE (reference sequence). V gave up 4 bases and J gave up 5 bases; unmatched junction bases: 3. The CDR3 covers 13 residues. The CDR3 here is CASSPGQGYGYTF. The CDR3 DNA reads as TGTGCCAGCAGCCCGGGACAGGGATATGGCTACACCTTC.

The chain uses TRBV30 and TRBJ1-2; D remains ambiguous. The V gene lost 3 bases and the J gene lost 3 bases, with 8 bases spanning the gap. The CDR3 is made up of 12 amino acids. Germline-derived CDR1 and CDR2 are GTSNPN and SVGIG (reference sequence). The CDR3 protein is CAWRSADYGYTF. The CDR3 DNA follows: TGTGCCTGGAGGTCGGCGGACTATGGCTACACCTTC. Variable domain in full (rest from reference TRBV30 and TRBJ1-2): SQTIHQWPATLVQPVGSPLSLECTVEGTSNPNLYWYRQAAGRGLQLLFYSVGIGQISSEVPQNLSASRPQDRQFILSSKKLLLSDSGFYLCAWRSADYGYTFGSGTRLTVV.

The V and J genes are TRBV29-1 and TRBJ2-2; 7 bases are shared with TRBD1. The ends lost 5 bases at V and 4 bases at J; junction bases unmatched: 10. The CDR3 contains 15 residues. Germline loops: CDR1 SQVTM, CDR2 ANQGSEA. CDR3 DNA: TGCAGCGTTTTTAGACAGGGCAAGACCACCGGGGAGCTGTTTTTT. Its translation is CSVFRQGKTTGELFF.

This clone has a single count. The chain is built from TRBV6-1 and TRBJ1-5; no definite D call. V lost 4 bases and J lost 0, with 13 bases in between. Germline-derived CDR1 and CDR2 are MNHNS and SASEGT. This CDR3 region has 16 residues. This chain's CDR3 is CASSGTADYSNQPQHF. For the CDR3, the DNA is TGTGCCAGCAGTGGGACCGCTGATTATAGCAATCAGCCCCAGCATTTT.